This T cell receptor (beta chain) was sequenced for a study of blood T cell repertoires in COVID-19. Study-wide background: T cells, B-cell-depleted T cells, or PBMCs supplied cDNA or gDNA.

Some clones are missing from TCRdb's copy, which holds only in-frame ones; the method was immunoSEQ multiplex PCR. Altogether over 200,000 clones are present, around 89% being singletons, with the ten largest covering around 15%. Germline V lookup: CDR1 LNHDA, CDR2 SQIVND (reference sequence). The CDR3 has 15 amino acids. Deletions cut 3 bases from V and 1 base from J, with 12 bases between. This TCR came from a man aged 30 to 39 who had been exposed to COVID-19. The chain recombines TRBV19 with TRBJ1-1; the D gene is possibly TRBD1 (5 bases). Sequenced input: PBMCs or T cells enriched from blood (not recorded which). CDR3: CASSMIRGTNTEAFF. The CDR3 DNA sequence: TGTGCCAGTAGTATGATTCGGGGGACGAACACTGAAGCTTTCTTT.